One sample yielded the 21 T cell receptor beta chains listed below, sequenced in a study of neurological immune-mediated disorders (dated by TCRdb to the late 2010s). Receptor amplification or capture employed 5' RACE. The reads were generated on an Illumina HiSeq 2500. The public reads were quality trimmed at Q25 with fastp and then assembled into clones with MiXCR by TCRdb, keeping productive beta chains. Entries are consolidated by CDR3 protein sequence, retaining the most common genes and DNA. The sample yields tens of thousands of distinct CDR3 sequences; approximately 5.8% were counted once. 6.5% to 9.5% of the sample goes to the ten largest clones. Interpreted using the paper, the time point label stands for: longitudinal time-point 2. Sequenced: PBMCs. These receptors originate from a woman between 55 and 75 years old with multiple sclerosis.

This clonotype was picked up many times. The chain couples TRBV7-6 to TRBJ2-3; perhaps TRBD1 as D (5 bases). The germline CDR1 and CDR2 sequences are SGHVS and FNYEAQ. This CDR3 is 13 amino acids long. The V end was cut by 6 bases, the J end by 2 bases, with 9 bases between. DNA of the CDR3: TGTGCCAGCAGTCCTGGGGCCACAGATACGCAGTATTTT. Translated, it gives CASSPGATDTQYF.

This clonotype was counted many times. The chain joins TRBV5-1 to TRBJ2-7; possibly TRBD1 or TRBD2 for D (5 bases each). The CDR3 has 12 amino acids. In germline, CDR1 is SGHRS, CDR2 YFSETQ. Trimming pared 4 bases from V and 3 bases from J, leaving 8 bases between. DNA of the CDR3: TGCGCCAGCAGCGGGGACCTCTACGAGCAGTACTTC. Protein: CASSGDLYEQYF.

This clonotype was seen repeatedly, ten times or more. For the CDR3, the DNA is TGTGCCAGCAGCTTACTAGCGGAATCCACAGATACGCAGTATTTT. Amino acid sequence: CASSLLAESTDTQYF. This rearrangement joins TRBV7-9 to TRBJ2-3; 7 bases are shared with TRBD2. V dropped 2 bases and J dropped 2; count of bases not matched to a gene: 4. The length of the CDR3 is 15 residues. Looked up from germline, CDR1 is SEHNR and CDR2 is FQNEAQ (reference sequence).

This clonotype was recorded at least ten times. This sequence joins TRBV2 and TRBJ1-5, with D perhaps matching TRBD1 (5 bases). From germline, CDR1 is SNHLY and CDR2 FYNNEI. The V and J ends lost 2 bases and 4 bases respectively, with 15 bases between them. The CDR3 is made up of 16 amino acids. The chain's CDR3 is CASSEFNPGGNQPQHF. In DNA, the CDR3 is TGTGCCAGCAGTGAATTCAACCCCGGGGGGAATCAGCCCCAGCATTTT. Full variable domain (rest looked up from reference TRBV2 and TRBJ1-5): EPEVTQTPSHQVTQMGQEVILRCVPISNHLYFYWYRQILGQKVEFLVSFYNNEISEKSEIFDDQFSVERPDGSNFTLKIRSTKLEDSAMYFCASSEFNPGGNQPQHFGDGTRLSIL.

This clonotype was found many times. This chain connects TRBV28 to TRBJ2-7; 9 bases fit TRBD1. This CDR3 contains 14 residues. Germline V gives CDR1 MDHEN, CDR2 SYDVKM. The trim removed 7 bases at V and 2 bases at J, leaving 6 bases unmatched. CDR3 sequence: CASTHRQGAYEQYF. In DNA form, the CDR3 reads TGTGCCAGCACCCACAGACAGGGGGCCTACGAGCAGTACTTC.

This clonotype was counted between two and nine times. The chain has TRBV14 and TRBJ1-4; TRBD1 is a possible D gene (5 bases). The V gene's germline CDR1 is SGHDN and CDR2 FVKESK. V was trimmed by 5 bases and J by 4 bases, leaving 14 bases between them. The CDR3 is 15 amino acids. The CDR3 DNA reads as TGTGCCAGCAGCGGAGTCGGGACGTATAATGAAAAACTGTTTTTT. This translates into CASSGVGTYNEKLFF.

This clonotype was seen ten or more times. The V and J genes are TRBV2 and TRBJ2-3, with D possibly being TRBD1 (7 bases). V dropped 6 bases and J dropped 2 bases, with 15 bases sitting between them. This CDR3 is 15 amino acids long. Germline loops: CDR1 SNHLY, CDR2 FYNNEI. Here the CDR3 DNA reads TGTGCCAGCAGCGCGGGGACAGCATCCACAGATACGCAGTATTTT. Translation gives CASSAGTASTDTQYF.

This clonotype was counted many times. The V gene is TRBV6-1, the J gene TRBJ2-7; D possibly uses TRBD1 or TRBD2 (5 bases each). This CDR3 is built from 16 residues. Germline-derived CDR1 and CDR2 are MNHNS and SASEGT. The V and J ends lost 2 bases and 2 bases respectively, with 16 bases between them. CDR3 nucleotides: TGTGCCAGCAGTGAAAGGGGACCGCCAGGCGCCTACGAGCAGTACTTC. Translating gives CASSERGPPGAYEQYF.

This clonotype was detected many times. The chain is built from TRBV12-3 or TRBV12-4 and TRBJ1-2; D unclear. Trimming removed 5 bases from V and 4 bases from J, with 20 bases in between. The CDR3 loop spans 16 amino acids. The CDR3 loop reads CASSETKGLGSYGYTF. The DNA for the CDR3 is TGTGCCAGCAGTGAGACGAAGGGTCTGGGTAGCTATGGCTACACCTTC.

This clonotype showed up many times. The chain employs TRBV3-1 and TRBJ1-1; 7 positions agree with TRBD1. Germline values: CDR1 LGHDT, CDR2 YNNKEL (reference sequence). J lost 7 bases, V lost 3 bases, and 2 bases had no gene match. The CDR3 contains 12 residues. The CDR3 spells CASSHRGNEAFF. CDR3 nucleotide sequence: TGTGCCAGCAGCCACAGGGGGAATGAAGCTTTCTTT.

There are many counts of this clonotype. The CDR3 loop reads CASSLVATGTSGANVLTF. The DNA of the CDR3 is TGCGCCAGCAGCTTGGTTGCGACAGGCACCTCTGGGGCCAACGTCCTGACTTTC. The chain couples TRBV5-1 to TRBJ2-6, with a weak D call TRBD1 (6 bases). CDR1 and CDR2 from the germline V gene are SGHRS and YFSETQ. The CDR3 spans 18 residues. The V gene lost 0 bases and the J gene lost 0 bases, with 13 bases spanning the gap.

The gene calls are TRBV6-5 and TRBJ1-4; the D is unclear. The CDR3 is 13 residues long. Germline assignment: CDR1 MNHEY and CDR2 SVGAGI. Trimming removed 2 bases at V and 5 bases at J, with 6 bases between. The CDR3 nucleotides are TGTGCCAGCAGTTACGCCCACAATGAAAAACTGTTTTTT. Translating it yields CASSYAHNEKLFF.

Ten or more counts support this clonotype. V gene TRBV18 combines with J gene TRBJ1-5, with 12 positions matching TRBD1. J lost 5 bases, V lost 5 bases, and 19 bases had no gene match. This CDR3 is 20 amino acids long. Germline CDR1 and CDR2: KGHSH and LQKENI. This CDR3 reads CASSSDGTGGGRALDQPQHF. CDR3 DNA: TGTGCCAGCTCATCGGACGGGACAGGGGGCGGCCGAGCCTTAGATCAGCCCCAGCATTTT.

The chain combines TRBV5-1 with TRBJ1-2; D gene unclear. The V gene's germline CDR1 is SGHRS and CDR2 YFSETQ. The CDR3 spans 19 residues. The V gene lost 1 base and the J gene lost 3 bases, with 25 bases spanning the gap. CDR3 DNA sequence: TGCGCCAGCAGCTTGACGACTAACGAGGGTCGCTTGACTGACTATGGCTACACCTTC. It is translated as CASSLTTNEGRLTDYGYTF.

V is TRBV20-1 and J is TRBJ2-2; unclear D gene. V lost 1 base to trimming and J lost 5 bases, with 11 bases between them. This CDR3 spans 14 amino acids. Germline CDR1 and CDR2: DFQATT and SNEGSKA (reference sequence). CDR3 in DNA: TGCAGTGCTAGAGGGGTCTCCAATACCGGGGAGCTGTTTTTT. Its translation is CSARGVSNTGELFF.

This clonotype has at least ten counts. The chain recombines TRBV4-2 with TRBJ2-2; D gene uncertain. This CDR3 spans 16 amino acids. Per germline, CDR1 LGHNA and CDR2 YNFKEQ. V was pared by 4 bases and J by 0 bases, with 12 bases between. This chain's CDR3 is CASSPRLQANTGELFF. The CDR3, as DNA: TGTGCCAGCAGCCCGAGGTTGCAGGCGAACACCGGGGAGCTGTTTTTT.

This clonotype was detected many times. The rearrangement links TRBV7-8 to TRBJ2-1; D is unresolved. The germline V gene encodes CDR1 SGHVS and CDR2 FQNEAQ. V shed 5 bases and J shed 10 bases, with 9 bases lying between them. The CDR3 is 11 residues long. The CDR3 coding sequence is TGTGCCAGCAGCCGTGGCAACGAGCAGTTCTTC. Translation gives CASSRGNEQFF.

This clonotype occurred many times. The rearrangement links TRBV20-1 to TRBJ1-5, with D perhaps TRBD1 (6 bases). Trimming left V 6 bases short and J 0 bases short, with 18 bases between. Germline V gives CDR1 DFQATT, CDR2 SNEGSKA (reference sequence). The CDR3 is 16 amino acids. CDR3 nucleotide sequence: TGCAGTGCAATCCGGGGGGCAGGGGATAGCAATCAGCCCCAGCATTTT. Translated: CSAIRGAGDSNQPQHF.

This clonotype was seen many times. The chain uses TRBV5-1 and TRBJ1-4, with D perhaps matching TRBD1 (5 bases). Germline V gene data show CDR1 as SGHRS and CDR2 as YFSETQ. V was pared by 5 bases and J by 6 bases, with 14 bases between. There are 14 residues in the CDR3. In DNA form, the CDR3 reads TGCGCCAGCAGTGGGTCGGCAGGGCATGAAAAACTGTTTTTT. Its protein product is CASSGSAGHEKLFF.

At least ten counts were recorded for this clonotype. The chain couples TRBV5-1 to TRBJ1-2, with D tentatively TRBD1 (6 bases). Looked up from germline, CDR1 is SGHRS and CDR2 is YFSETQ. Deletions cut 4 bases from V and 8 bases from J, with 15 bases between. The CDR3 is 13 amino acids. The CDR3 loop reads CASSQRTVDGYTF. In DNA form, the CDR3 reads TGCGCCAGCAGCCAACGGACAGTGGACGGCTACACCTTC.

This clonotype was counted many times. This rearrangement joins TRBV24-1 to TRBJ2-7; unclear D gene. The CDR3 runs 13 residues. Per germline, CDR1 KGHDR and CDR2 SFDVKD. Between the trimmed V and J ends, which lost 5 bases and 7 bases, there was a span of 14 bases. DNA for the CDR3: TGTGCCACCAGTGCGGGCCCTAACGGGGAGCAGTACTTC. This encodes CATSAGPNGEQYF.